This T cell receptor beta chain is drawn from a study of T-cell reconstitution after alpha-beta-depleted transplantation in children. Findings and limits, study-wide: By one year post-transplant, T-cell counts and diversity largely arose from T cells that were newly produced. In patients about two months after transplant, alpha-beta T cells reportedly arose from several hundred expanded graft clones. Surviving recipient T cells and thymic progenitors produced the high day-60 TCRbeta diversity seen in some patients.

The CDR3 contains 14 residues. Germline V lookup: CDR1 SGHTA, CDR2 FQGNSA. Deletions cut 5 bases from V and 7 bases from J, with 14 bases between. This clonotype appeared a few times. Its antigen is undetermined. The authors prepared the TCRbeta library with unique molecular identifiers. Each CDR3 protein is one row after TCRdb ran MiXCR on the PCR reads. The data show about a million distinct CDR3 sequences, roughly 31% seen once. V gene TRBV7-2 combines with J gene TRBJ1-4; no reliable D call. Material: PBMCs, mostly from graft donor cells, obtained 360 days after TCRalphabeta/CD19-depleted stem cell transplant. The sequence was obtained from a boy under two years old who had a stem cell transplant for SCID, so the T cells may come from the graft donor. The CDR3 region is CASSPVGAGEKLFF. In DNA, the CDR3 is TGTGCCAGCAGCCCAGTAGGAGCGGGTGAAAAACTGTTTTTT.